The sequence of this TCR beta chain was determined in a study of blood T cell repertoires in COVID-19. The CDR3 consists of 15 residues. V was cut by 7 bases and J by 8 bases, with 20 bases left in between. From germline, CDR1 is MNHEY and CDR2 SMNVEV (reference sequence). As originally analysed: Amplifying reference gene primers gave estimates of nucleated cell counts. Using immunoSEQ multiplex PCR, the repertoire was profiled, and TCRdb retains in-frame clones only, with some absent. Clone size and V and J calls were adopted from that table, with D and trimming inferred from the DNA. This sample yields over 200,000 clones, of which roughly 84% are seen a single time; 6.8% belongs to the top ten. Which cohort a participant joined came from the clinical history participants gave. This clone was detected only a few times.

The sample was PBMCs or T cells enriched from blood (not recorded which). The source of this sequence is a middle-aged woman who had recovered from COVID-19. V usage is TRBV27 and J usage is TRBJ1-4; D unclear. The CDR3 DNA reads as TGTGCCAGCACCTCCCCGGGATCTGGTGGCGAAAAACTGTTTTTT. It encodes CASTSPGSGGEKLFF. Using reference TRBV27 and TRBJ1-4 for the parts outside the CDR3, the full variable domain is EAQVTQNPRYLITVTGKKLTVTCSQNMNHEYMSWYRQDPGLGLRQIYYSMNVEVTDKGDVPEGYKVSRKEKRNFPLILESPSPNQTSLYFCASTSPGSGGEKLFFGSGTQLSVL.